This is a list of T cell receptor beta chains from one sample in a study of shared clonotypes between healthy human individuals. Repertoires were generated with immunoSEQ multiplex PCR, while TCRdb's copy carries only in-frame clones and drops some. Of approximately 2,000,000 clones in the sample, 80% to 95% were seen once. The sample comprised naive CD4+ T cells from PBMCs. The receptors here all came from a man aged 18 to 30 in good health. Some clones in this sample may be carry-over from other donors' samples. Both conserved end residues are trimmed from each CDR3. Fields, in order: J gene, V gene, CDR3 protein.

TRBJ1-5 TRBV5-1 ASSPTGTNQPQH
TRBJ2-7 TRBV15 ATSRQGGNYEQY
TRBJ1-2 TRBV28 ASSFGGQPVYGYT
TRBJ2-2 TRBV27 ASKRDRGTGELF
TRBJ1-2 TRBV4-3 ASSQELQTFGYT
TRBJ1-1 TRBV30 AWLGWTEAF
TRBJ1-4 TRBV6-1 ASRVGPNEKLF
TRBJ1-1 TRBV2 ASSALGGNTEAF
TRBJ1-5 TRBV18 ASSPQKGGQPQH
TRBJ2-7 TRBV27 ASSTKFRQGQRLYEQY
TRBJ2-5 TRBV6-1 ASSSRQAGAETQY
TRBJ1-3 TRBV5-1 ASSSRQTSSGNTIY
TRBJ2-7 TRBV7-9 ASSDRTSGRAYEQY
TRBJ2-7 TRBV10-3 AISRTETYEQY
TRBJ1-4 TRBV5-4 ASSLAGDLNEKLF
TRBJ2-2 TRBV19 ASSIRLAGFTGELF
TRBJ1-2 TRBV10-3 AISVEANYGYT
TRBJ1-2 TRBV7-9 ALLDTNYGYT
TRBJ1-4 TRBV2 ASSETVAEKLF
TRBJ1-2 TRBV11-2 ASSPMPGGVDGYT
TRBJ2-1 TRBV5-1 ASSLGFASGLSYNEQF
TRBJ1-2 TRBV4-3 ASSQEAGVRYGYT
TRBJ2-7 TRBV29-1 SVVVAGRLEQY
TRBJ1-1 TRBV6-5 ASSYWRPGDTEAF
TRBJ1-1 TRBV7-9 ASSLARGSEAF
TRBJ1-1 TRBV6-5 ASSYQGRVRTEAF
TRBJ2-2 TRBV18 ASSPPSGRAGTGELF
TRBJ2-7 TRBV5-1 AARRASSGRWEQY
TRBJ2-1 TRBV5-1 ASSLRERSEQF
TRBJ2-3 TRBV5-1 ASSSTGSDTQY
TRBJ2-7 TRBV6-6 ASSSQGETYEQY
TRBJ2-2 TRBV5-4 ASSLGQNTGELF
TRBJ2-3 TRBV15 ATSRADTQY
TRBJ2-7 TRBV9 ASSVGGTTPYEQY
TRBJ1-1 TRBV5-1 ASSFGQGALMNTEAF
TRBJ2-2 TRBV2 ATRDSSRGGELF
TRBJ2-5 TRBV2 ASRRGLAGKQETQY
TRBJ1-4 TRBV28 ASRRQLNEKLF
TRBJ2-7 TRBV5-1 ASSSAGDAYEQY
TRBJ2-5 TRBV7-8 ASSFRAARETQY
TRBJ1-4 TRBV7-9 ASSPDRATNEKLF
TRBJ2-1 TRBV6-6 ASSPRGGNEQF
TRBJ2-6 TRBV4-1 ASSHQYQGAGANVLT
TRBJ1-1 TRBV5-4 ASSLNLGYQGTEAF
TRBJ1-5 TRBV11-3 ASVGDFNQPQH
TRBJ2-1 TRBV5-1 ASSLGRDRAYNEQF
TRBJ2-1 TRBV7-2 ASSSPGLGYYNEQF
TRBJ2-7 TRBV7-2 ASSLRGQTYEQY
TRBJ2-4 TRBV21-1 ASSKVPARGLAKNIQY
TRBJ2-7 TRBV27 ASSFFPSVSSSYEQY
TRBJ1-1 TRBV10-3 AISVTQNTEAF
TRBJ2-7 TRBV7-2 ASSLAASGNGLYEQY
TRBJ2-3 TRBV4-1 ASSLNTDTQY
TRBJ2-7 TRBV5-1 ASSFLTGALSYEQY
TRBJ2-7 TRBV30 AWSKTGQGNPWYEQY
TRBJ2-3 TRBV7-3 ASSSTGGVGDTQY
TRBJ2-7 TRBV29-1 SVEDGQGNEQY
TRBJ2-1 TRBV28 ASNELGDEQF
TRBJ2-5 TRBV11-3 ASSGKSTGEDQETQY